A selection of T cell receptor beta chains follows, all from one sample in a study of early T cells in non-severe SARS-CoV-2 infection. TCRdb re-called the 5' RACE reads with MiXCR, one entry per CDR3 protein. The sample carries 20,000 to 25,000 distinct CDR3 sequences, about 5.7% recorded once. Source: whole blood, taken at baseline. Receptors were obtained from an adult who was a healthcare worker with PCR-confirmed SARS-CoV-2 infection or an uninfected control (not recorded which). Each CDR3 is given with its conserved first and last residue.

v_call: TRBV20-1; j_call: TRBJ1-1; cdr3_aa: CSARPPGQASEAFF
v_call: TRBV6-2/TRBV6-3; j_call: TRBJ1-5; cdr3_aa: CASSWGLEPQHF
v_call: TRBV6-2/TRBV6-3; j_call: TRBJ2-7; cdr3_aa: CASSYSLGQSYEQYF
v_call: TRBV9; j_call: TRBJ2-3; cdr3_aa: CASSVIGDTQYF
v_call: TRBV5-1; j_call: TRBJ1-2; cdr3_aa: CASTEQGDGYTF
v_call: TRBV20-1; j_call: TRBJ2-7; cdr3_aa: CSARDIQEGYEQYF
v_call: TRBV19; j_call: TRBJ2-7; cdr3_aa: CASRGGTGDRYEQYF
v_call: TRBV20-1; j_call: TRBJ1-6; cdr3_aa: CSARGPANSPLHF
v_call: TRBV24-1; j_call: TRBJ1-2; cdr3_aa: CARGRGGNYGYTF
v_call: TRBV6-2/TRBV6-3; j_call: TRBJ2-1; cdr3_aa: CASSYGQGARNEQFF
v_call: TRBV7-8; j_call: TRBJ2-7; cdr3_aa: CASSLLSDAWYEQYF
v_call: TRBV4-3; j_call: TRBJ2-6; cdr3_aa: CASKWSGANVLTF